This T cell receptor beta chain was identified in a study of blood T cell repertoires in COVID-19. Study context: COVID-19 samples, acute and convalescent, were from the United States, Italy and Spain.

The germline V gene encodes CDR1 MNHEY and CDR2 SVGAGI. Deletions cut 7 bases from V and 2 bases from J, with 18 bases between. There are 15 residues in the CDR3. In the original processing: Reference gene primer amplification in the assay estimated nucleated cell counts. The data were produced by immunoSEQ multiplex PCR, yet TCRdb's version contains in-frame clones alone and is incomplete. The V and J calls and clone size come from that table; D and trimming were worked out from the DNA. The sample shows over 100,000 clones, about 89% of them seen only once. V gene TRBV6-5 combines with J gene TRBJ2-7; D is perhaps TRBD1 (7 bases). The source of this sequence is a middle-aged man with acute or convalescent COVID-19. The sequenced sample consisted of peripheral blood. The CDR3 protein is CASTPPGDSAYEQYF. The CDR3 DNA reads TGTGCCAGCACCCCACCGGGGGACAGTGCCTACGAGCAGTACTTC.